This record looks at one T cell receptor beta chain sequence and its context. Its antigen is currently unknown. The source of the sample is a study of T cell clonotyping in hematopoietic cell transplantation. The time point is: recipient sample about 28 days before transplant, after cytoreduction. Study outcomes and limitations: Without cell sorting, CD4 versus CD8 contributions remain unresolved. After transplant, recipient diversity fell while pathologically expanded clonotypes grew through day 180.

Sequencing was performed with immunoSEQ multiplex PCR; in TCRdb, only in-frame clones are kept and a portion is missing. This table holds 5,500 to 7,500 clones, more than 75% found once. Germline lookup yields CDR1 MGHDK and CDR2 SYGVNS. V lost 5 bases and J lost 7; bases outside the gene matches: 7. The CDR3 spans 14 residues. This chain joins TRBV25-1 and TRBJ1-4; 7 bases line up with TRBD1. This clonotype was obtained from a woman aged 50 to 60 with acute myeloid leukemia. Some clones in this sample may be carry-over from other donors' samples. Material: peripheral blood mononuclear cells, obtained before stem cell transplant. The CDR3 region is CASSRQGRGEKLFF. For the CDR3, the DNA is TGTGCCAGCAGTAGACAGGGTAGAGGTGAAAAACTGTTTTTT.